The rows below give T cell receptor beta chains drawn from one sample of a study of Ad26.COV2.S vaccination and SARS-CoV-2 variants. The assay was immunoSEQ multiplex PCR, and TCRdb's table has in-frame clones only and misses some. The sample records fewer than 400,000 clones, about nine tenths being singletons. This specimen was peripheral blood, taken in a trial of Ad26.COV2.S vaccine versus placebo. These receptors were taken from a person aged 18-60 years who received the Ad26.COV2.S COVID-19 vaccine or a placebo. The CDR3 runs from the conserved cysteine through the conserved F or W. Fields, in order: D gene, J gene, clone size, V gene, CDR3 protein, CDR3 DNA. A D gene is named only where the DNA matches it firmly. Clone size is stated in some rows and not others, as once, few, many or a class when expanded.

d_gene: TRBD2
j_gene: TRBJ2-7
abundance: .
v_gene: TRBV28
CDR3aa: CACKGPGTGGYEQYF
CDR3nt: TGTGCCTGCAAGGGGCCCGGGACCGGGGGGTACGAGCAGTACTTC

d_gene: .
j_gene: TRBJ2-2
abundance: .
v_gene: TRBV9
CDR3aa: CASSDKGLHTGELFF
CDR3nt: TGTGCCAGCAGCGACAAGGGTTTGCACACCGGGGAGCTGTTTTTT

d_gene: TRBD1
j_gene: TRBJ2-3
abundance: .
v_gene: TRBV10-3
CDR3aa: CAIRGGQGADTQYF
CDR3nt: TGTGCCATCAGAGGGGGACAGGGGGCCGATACGCAGTATTTT

d_gene: TRBD2
j_gene: TRBJ2-5
abundance: .
v_gene: TRBV19
CDR3aa: CASSLLAGGQETQYF
CDR3nt: TGTGCCAGTAGCTTACTAGCGGGAGGCCAAGAGACCCAGTACTTC

d_gene: TRBD2
j_gene: TRBJ2-7
abundance: .
v_gene: TRBV6-5
CDR3aa: CASSRTSGSYEQYF
CDR3nt: TGTGCCAGCAGCAGGACTAGCGGGAGCTACGAGCAGTACTTC

d_gene: .
j_gene: TRBJ1-6
abundance: .
v_gene: TRBV27
CDR3aa: CASSLTARTYNSPLHF
CDR3nt: TGTGCCAGCAGTTTGACAGCCAGGACTTATAATTCACCCCTCCACTTT

d_gene: .
j_gene: TRBJ1-5
abundance: .
v_gene: TRBV19
CDR3aa: CASTAADYSNQPQHF
CDR3nt: TGTGCCAGTACTGCTGCAGACTATAGCAATCAGCCCCAGCATTTT

d_gene: .
j_gene: TRBJ2-7
abundance: few
v_gene: TRBV12-3/TRBV12-4
CDR3aa: CASTSGLTGEQYF
CDR3nt: TGTGCCAGCACCTCGGGCCTTACTGGGGAGCAGTACTTC

d_gene: TRBD2
j_gene: TRBJ2-1
abundance: few
v_gene: TRBV7-8
CDR3aa: CASSLARREGNEQFF
CDR3nt: TGTGCCAGCAGCTTAGCGCGAAGGGAGGGCAATGAGCAGTTCTTC

d_gene: .
j_gene: TRBJ2-5
abundance: large
v_gene: TRBV6-5
CDR3aa: CASSLHAGRVRTQYF
CDR3nt: TGTGCCAGCAGTCTTCACGCAGGGCGTGTGAGGACCCAGTACTTC

d_gene: .
j_gene: TRBJ2-2
abundance: .
v_gene: TRBV7-8
CDR3aa: CASSFTTGELFF
CDR3nt: TGTGCCAGCAGCTTTACTACCGGGGAGCTGTTTTTT

d_gene: TRBD2
j_gene: TRBJ2-2
abundance: .
v_gene: TRBV30
CDR3aa: CAWRYRGGTGELFF
CDR3nt: TGTGCCTGGCGGTATCGCGGGGGGACCGGGGAGCTGTTTTTT

d_gene: TRBD2
j_gene: TRBJ2-5
abundance: .
v_gene: TRBV5-8
CDR3aa: CASSPGGGARAQYF
CDR3nt: TGTGCCAGCAGCCCCGGGGGGGGCGCGCGGGCCCAGTACTTC

d_gene: TRBD1
j_gene: TRBJ2-6
abundance: .
v_gene: TRBV29-1
CDR3aa: CSVWTGGRGANVLTF
CDR3nt: TGCAGCGTTTGGACAGGGGGAAGGGGGGCCAACGTCCTGACTTTC

d_gene: .
j_gene: TRBJ1-1
abundance: .
v_gene: TRBV28
CDR3aa: CASSLGTENTEAFF
CDR3nt: TGTGCCAGCAGTTTGGGGACGGAGAACACTGAAGCTTTCTTT

d_gene: TRBD2
j_gene: TRBJ2-6
abundance: .
v_gene: TRBV10-3
CDR3aa: CAITPLAGGAGANVLTF
CDR3nt: TGTGCCATCACCCCGCTGGCGGGAGGAGCTGGGGCCAACGTCCTGACTTTC

d_gene: .
j_gene: TRBJ2-5
abundance: .
v_gene: TRBV3-1/TRBV3-2
CDR3aa: CASSQAGETQYF
CDR3nt: TGTGCCAGCAGCCAGGCGGGGGAGACCCAGTACTTC

d_gene: .
j_gene: TRBJ2-5
abundance: .
v_gene: TRBV5-1
CDR3aa: CASSLRGQETQYF
CDR3nt: TGCGCCAGCAGCCTAAGGGGGCAAGAGACCCAGTACTTC

d_gene: TRBD2
j_gene: TRBJ2-1
abundance: .
v_gene: TRBV11-3
CDR3aa: CASSLDAGAYNEQFF
CDR3nt: TGTGCCAGCAGCTTAGACGCGGGAGCCTACAATGAGCAGTTCTTC

d_gene: .
j_gene: TRBJ2-3
abundance: few
v_gene: TRBV6-5
CDR3aa: CASNLQGADTQYF
CDR3nt: TGTGCCAGCAATTTACAGGGCGCAGATACGCAGTATTTT

d_gene: .
j_gene: TRBJ1-4
abundance: .
v_gene: TRBV6-1
CDR3aa: CASSEGGRGGEKLFF
CDR3nt: TGTGCCAGCAGTGAAGGAGGCAGGGGAGGAGAAAAACTGTTTTTT

d_gene: .
j_gene: TRBJ1-6
abundance: .
v_gene: TRBV7-8
CDR3aa: CASSLLAGSGSYNSPLHF
CDR3nt: TGTGCCAGCAGCTTACTGGCGGGGTCAGGCTCCTATAATTCACCCCTCCACTTT

d_gene: TRBD1
j_gene: TRBJ1-1
abundance: .
v_gene: TRBV28
CDR3aa: CASSGQGEAFF
CDR3nt: TGTGCCAGCAGTGGACAGGGGGAAGCTTTCTTT

d_gene: TRBD2
j_gene: TRBJ2-5
abundance: .
v_gene: TRBV29-1
CDR3aa: CSVVTSGSRETQYF
CDR3nt: TGCAGCGTTGTGACTAGCGGGAGCCGGGAGACCCAGTACTTC

d_gene: TRBD1
j_gene: TRBJ2-1
abundance: .
v_gene: TRBV10-1
CDR3aa: CASSRTGRVHEQFF
CDR3nt: TGCGCCAGCAGCCGGACAGGGAGAGTCCATGAGCAGTTCTTC

d_gene: .
j_gene: TRBJ2-1
abundance: .
v_gene: TRBV30
CDR3aa: CAWSVGNSRRNEQFF
CDR3nt: TGTGCCTGGAGTGTGGGGAACAGTAGAAGGAATGAGCAGTTCTTC

d_gene: .
j_gene: TRBJ2-7
abundance: .
v_gene: TRBV12-5
CDR3aa: CASGFSTSQPPYEQYF
CDR3nt: TGTGCTAGTGGTTTTTCTACTTCACAACCCCCCTACGAGCAGTACTTC

d_gene: .
j_gene: TRBJ1-5
abundance: .
v_gene: TRBV6-2/TRBV6-3
CDR3aa: CASSYFGGAGQPQHF
CDR3nt: TGTGCCAGCAGTTACTTCGGGGGGGCCGGTCAGCCCCAGCATTTT

d_gene: .
j_gene: TRBJ1-2
abundance: .
v_gene: TRBV5-6
CDR3aa: CASSSGGSNYGYTF
CDR3nt: TGTGCCAGCAGCTCAGGCGGTTCCAACTATGGCTACACCTTC

d_gene: .
j_gene: TRBJ2-1
abundance: .
v_gene: TRBV27
CDR3aa: CASSFRVGEQFF
CDR3nt: TGTGCCAGCAGTTTTAGGGTCGGGGAGCAGTTCTTC

d_gene: TRBD2
j_gene: TRBJ2-1
abundance: .
v_gene: TRBV19
CDR3aa: CASRTSGRGTNEQFF
CDR3nt: TGTGCCTCACGGACTAGCGGGAGGGGGACCAATGAGCAGTTCTTC

d_gene: TRBD1
j_gene: TRBJ2-2
abundance: .
v_gene: TRBV9
CDR3aa: CASTGRTGQNTGELFF
CDR3nt: TGTGCCAGCACCGGCCGGACAGGGCAAAACACCGGGGAGCTGTTTTTT

d_gene: .
j_gene: TRBJ2-3
abundance: once
v_gene: TRBV7-3
CDR3aa: CATSGASVADTQYF
CDR3nt: TGTGCCACCTCCGGGGCTAGCGTGGCAGATACGCAGTATTTT

d_gene: .
j_gene: TRBJ2-3
abundance: .
v_gene: TRBV9
CDR3aa: CASSVERGGDTQYF
CDR3nt: TGTGCCAGCAGCGTAGAAAGGGGTGGAGATACGCAGTATTTT

d_gene: .
j_gene: TRBJ1-1
abundance: .
v_gene: TRBV19
CDR3aa: CASSMKGWNTEAFF
CDR3nt: TGTGCCAGTAGTATGAAGGGGTGGAACACTGAAGCTTTCTTT

d_gene: .
j_gene: TRBJ2-3
abundance: .
v_gene: TRBV28
CDR3aa: CASSERDTQYF
CDR3nt: TGTGCCAGCAGTGAAAGAGATACGCAGTATTTT

d_gene: .
j_gene: TRBJ2-5
abundance: .
v_gene: TRBV7-3
CDR3aa: CASSKGGDPQETQYF
CDR3nt: TGTGCCAGCAGCAAGGGGGGAGATCCTCAAGAGACCCAGTACTTC

d_gene: TRBD2
j_gene: TRBJ2-1
abundance: .
v_gene: TRBV9
CDR3aa: CASSPHQGLAGALEQFF
CDR3nt: TGTGCCAGCAGCCCGCACCAGGGACTAGCGGGAGCGTTGGAGCAGTTCTTC

d_gene: .
j_gene: TRBJ2-1
abundance: .
v_gene: TRBV3-1/TRBV3-2
CDR3aa: CASSLYNEQFF
CDR3nt: TGTGCCAGCAGCCTCTACAATGAGCAGTTCTTC

d_gene: .
j_gene: TRBJ1-2
abundance: .
v_gene: TRBV10-3
CDR3aa: CAMSDGGYGYTF
CDR3nt: TGTGCCATGAGTGATGGAGGGTACGGCTACACCTTC

d_gene: .
j_gene: TRBJ2-3
abundance: .
v_gene: TRBV7-2
CDR3aa: CASSKDRGLDTQYF
CDR3nt: TGTGCCAGCAGCAAAGATCGGGGATTAGATACGCAGTATTTT

d_gene: .
j_gene: TRBJ2-5
abundance: .
v_gene: TRBV30
CDR3aa: CAWGKMGETQYF
CDR3nt: TGTGCCTGGGGTAAAATGGGGGAGACCCAGTACTTC

d_gene: .
j_gene: TRBJ2-7
abundance: .
v_gene: TRBV11-3
CDR3aa: CASSTETIGEQYF
CDR3nt: TGTGCCAGCAGTACCGAGACTATAGGCGAGCAGTACTTC

d_gene: TRBD1
j_gene: TRBJ1-4
abundance: .
v_gene: TRBV29-1
CDR3aa: CSVRGQGRANEKLFF
CDR3nt: TGCAGCGTAAGAGGACAGGGAAGAGCTAATGAAAAACTGTTTTTT

d_gene: .
j_gene: TRBJ2-1
abundance: .
v_gene: TRBV27
CDR3aa: CASSLSGDYNEQFF
CDR3nt: TGTGCCAGCAGTTTATCAGGCGACTACAATGAGCAGTTCTTC

d_gene: .
j_gene: TRBJ1-1
abundance: .
v_gene: TRBV11-1
CDR3aa: CASSFPGRTEAFF
CDR3nt: TGTGCCAGCAGCTTCCCGGGGAGGACTGAAGCTTTCTTT

d_gene: TRBD2
j_gene: TRBJ2-5
abundance: .
v_gene: TRBV24-1
CDR3aa: CLRRGLAGEGETQYF
CDR3nt: TGCCTACGACGGGGACTAGCGGGAGAGGGAGAGACCCAGTACTTC

d_gene: .
j_gene: TRBJ2-7
abundance: .
v_gene: TRBV29-1
CDR3aa: CSVERGVPYEQYF
CDR3nt: TGCAGCGTTGAGCGTGGGGTCCCCTACGAGCAGTACTTC

d_gene: TRBD2
j_gene: TRBJ2-7
abundance: .
v_gene: TRBV11-3
CDR3aa: CASSLLAGGPYEQYF
CDR3nt: TGTGCCAGCAGCTTGCTAGCGGGAGGCCCCTACGAGCAGTACTTC

d_gene: .
j_gene: TRBJ2-4
abundance: .
v_gene: TRBV2
CDR3aa: CASSETRSAKNIQYF
CDR3nt: TGTGCCAGCAGTGAAACACGGAGCGCCAAAAACATTCAGTACTTC

d_gene: .
j_gene: TRBJ2-2
abundance: once
v_gene: TRBV3-1/TRBV3-2
CDR3aa: CASSQVTPGGSGELFF
CDR3nt: TGTGCCAGCAGCCAAGTGACCCCTGGGGGGTCCGGGGAGCTGTTTTTT

d_gene: .
j_gene: TRBJ2-3
abundance: .
v_gene: TRBV4-2
CDR3aa: CASSQGPGGRSTDTQYF
CDR3nt: TGTGCCAGCAGCCAAGGTCCAGGGGGGAGGTCCACAGATACGCAGTATTTT